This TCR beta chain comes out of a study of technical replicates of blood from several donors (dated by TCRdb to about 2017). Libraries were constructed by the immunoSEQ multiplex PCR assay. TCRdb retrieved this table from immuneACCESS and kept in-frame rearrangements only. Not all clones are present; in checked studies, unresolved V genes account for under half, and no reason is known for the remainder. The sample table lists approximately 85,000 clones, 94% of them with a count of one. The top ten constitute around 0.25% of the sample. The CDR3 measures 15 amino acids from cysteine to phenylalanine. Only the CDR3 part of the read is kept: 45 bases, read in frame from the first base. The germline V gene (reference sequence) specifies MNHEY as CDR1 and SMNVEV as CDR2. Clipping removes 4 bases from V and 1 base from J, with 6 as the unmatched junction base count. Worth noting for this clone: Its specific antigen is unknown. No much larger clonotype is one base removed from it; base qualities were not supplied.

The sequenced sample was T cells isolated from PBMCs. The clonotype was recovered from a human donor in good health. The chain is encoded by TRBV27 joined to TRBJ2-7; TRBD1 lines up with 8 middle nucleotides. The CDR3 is CASSSGQVGSYEQYF. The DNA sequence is TGTGCCAGCAGTTCGGGACAGGTTGGATCCTACGAGCAGTACTTC.